A single sample is the source of the 2 T cell receptor beta chains below, sequenced in a study of neurological immune-mediated disorders. TCRdb fed the 5' RACE reads into MiXCR, producing one record per CDR3 protein. In the table there are about 66,000 distinct CDR3 sequences, 5.2% of which are singletons. Sequenced sample: PBMCs. The source of these receptors is a woman aged 25 to 45 with multiple sclerosis.

This clonotype was counted a few times. Sequence at one end of the junction differs from germline and may be a read error. The chain has TRBV20-1 and TRBJ1-5; the D is unclear. Germline V gene sequence: CDR1 DFQATT, CDR2 SNEGSKA (reference sequence). CDR3 length: 14 residues. The CDR3 loop reads CSAGPPLGDQPQNF. The CDR3 DNA sequence: TGCAGTGCCGGACCTCCGCTCGGGGATCAGCCCCAGAATTTT.

In its sample, this clonotype was seen a few times. The CDR3, as DNA: TGTGCCAGCAGCCAATCGGACAGGGCGAGCACTGAAGCTTTCTTT. Translating gives CASSQSDRASTEAFF. The V and J genes are TRBV3-1 and TRBJ1-1, with 8 bases matching TRBD1. This CDR3 has 15 residues. CDR1 is LGHDT, CDR2 YNNKEL, per germline (reference sequence). Trimming removed 2 bases from V and 4 bases from J; junction bases left unmatched: 6.